The following is a TCR beta chain sequence with its context. This sample was taken from a study of blood T cell repertoires in COVID-19. Germline V CDR1 and CDR2: SGHRS, YFSETQ. The length of the CDR3 is 16 residues. Unmatched junction bases numbered 5, after V lost 0 bases and J lost 3 bases. Original processing methods: Reference gene primers were amplified, and this amplification served to estimate nucleated cell counts. Sequencing used immunoSEQ multiplex PCR; TCRdb keeps in-frame clones, though not all of them. The V and J calls and clone size were taken over from that table, and D and trimming were inferred from the DNA. The data hold a few hundred thousand clones, with roughly nine tenths observed a single time.

The sequenced sample was peripheral blood. The chain uses TRBV5-1 and TRBJ2-5; 10 nucleotides match TRBD1. The origin of this receptor is a woman aged 60 to 75 with COVID-19, enrolled during active disease. The DNA of the CDR3 is TGCGCCAGCAGCTTGGCCGACAGGGGGCGCGAAGAGACCCAGTACTTC. Translating gives CASSLADRGREETQYF. The variable domain in full, completed from reference TRBV5-1 and TRBJ2-5, reads KAGVTQTPRYLIKTRGQQVTLSCSPISGHRSVSWYQQTPGQGLQFLFEYFSETQRNKGNFPGRFSGRQFSNSRSEMNVSTLELGDSALYLCASSLADRGREETQYFGPGTRLLVL.